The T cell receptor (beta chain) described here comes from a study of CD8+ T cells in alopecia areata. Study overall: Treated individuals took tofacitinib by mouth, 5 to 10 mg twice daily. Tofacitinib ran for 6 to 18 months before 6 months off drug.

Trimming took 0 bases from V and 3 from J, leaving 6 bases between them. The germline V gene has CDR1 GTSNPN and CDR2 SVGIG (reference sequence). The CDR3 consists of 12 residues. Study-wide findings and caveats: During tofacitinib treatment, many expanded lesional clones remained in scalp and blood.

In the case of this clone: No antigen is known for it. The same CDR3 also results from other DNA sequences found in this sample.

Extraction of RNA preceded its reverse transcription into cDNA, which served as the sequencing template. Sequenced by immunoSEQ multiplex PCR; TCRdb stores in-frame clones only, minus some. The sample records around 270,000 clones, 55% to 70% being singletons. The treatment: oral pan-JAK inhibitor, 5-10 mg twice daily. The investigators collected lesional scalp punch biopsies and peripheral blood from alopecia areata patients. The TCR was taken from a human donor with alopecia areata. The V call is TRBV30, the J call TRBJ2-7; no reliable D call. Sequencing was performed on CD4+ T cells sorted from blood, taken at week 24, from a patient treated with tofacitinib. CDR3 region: CAWSVLSYEQYF. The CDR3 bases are TGTGCCTGGAGTGTACTTAGCTACGAGCAGTACTTC.